The clone carrying this TCR beta chain has a count of ten or more. Its antigen remains unknown. Each CDR3 protein gets one entry after TCRdb re-called the 5' RACE reads with MiXCR. The sample has about 74,000 distinct CDR3 sequences, 5.2% seen once. Stored at -80 C, 2 million PBMCs were the source of the unsorted libraries. The data belong to a study of neurological immune-mediated disorders. Study-level points and caveats: None of the CDR3 amino acid sequences in expanded clones turned up in more than one subject, which points to private repertoires in all groups. Phylogenetic grouping assigned the repertoires of 18 of 34 multiple sclerosis patients to one related-CDR3 cluster, which constitutes a possible signature.

The CDR3 extends over 17 amino acids. Germline values: CDR1 MDHEN, CDR2 SYDVKM. V was shortened by 7 bases and J by 0 bases, with 22 bases between the two germline ends. The receptor's source is a man between 18 and 29 years old with multiple sclerosis. V is TRBV28 and J is TRBJ2-7; D might be TRBD1 (6 bases). Sequenced: PBMCs. The CDR3 region is CASTPLIGQPSSYEQYF. DNA for the CDR3: TGTGCCAGCACCCCCCTGATTGGACAGCCTAGCTCCTACGAGCAGTACTTC.